A selection of T cell receptor beta chains follows, all from one sample in a study of blood T cell repertoires in COVID-19. TCRdb's copy holds only in-frame clones and misses some; the assay was immunoSEQ multiplex PCR. In the table there are 300,000 to 400,000 clones, about 85% of which are singletons. Sequenced sample: PBMCs or T cells enriched from blood (not recorded which). The receptors originated from a woman in her 30s who had been exposed to COVID-19. Both conserved end residues are part of each CDR3. A D gene is named only where the DNA matches it firmly. Where a row states a size, it is once, few, many or the class of an expanded clone; other rows omit it.

D: -
size: -
V: TRBV9
J: TRBJ2-7
DNA: TGTGCCAGCAGCGTAGTCGGGACATCGAACGAGCAGTACTTC
CDR3: CASSVVGTSNEQYF

D: TRBD1
size: many
V: TRBV27
J: TRBJ1-3
DNA: TGTGCCAGCAGTTTTACAGGGGGCTCTGGAAACACCATATATTTT
CDR3: CASSFTGGSGNTIYF

D: -
size: once
V: TRBV2
J: TRBJ2-7
DNA: TGTGCCAGCAGTGTAACTACTACCAGTAGCGAGCAGTACTTC
CDR3: CASSVTTTSSEQYF

D: TRBD1
size: -
V: TRBV6-5
J: TRBJ1-5
DNA: TGTGCCAGCAGAGGACCGACAGGGTATGGACAGCCCCAGCATTTT
CDR3: CASRGPTGYGQPQHF

D: TRBD1
size: once
V: TRBV19
J: TRBJ1-1
DNA: TGTGCCAGTAGTCAAGACAGGGTGAACACTGAAGCTTTCTTT
CDR3: CASSQDRVNTEAFF

D: TRBD1
size: once
V: TRBV19
J: TRBJ1-2
DNA: TGTGCCAGTAGTATGGTAGGGGGCGGATTCCTGGCAGACTATGGCTACACCTTC
CDR3: CASSMVGGGFLADYGYTF

D: -
size: -
V: TRBV9
J: TRBJ1-1
DNA: TGTGCCAGCAGCCCCGGGGGGGGAAAGATAACTGAAGCTTTCTTT
CDR3: CASSPGGGKITEAFF

D: TRBD1
size: -
V: TRBV30
J: TRBJ1-1
DNA: TGTGCCTGGAGTGTACGGGACAGGTGGAACACTGAAGCTTTCTTT
CDR3: CAWSVRDRWNTEAFF

D: TRBD2
size: -
V: TRBV6-5
J: TRBJ2-7
DNA: TGTGCCAGCAGTTACTCGTCTAGCGGGGGCTACGAGCAGTACTTC
CDR3: CASSYSSSGGYEQYF

D: -
size: -
V: TRBV5-6
J: TRBJ2-5
DNA: TGTGCCAGCAGCTTTTCGTTCCAAGAGACCCAGTACTTC
CDR3: CASSFSFQETQYF

D: TRBD1
size: -
V: TRBV9
J: TRBJ2-5
DNA: TGTGCCAGCAGCGCATCCGGGACAGAAGAGACCCAGTACTTC
CDR3: CASSASGTEETQYF

D: -
size: -
V: TRBV4-1
J: TRBJ1-5
DNA: TGCGCCAGCAGAAACCCAGGGAATAGCAATCAGCCCCAGCATTTT
CDR3: CASRNPGNSNQPQHF

D: -
size: -
V: TRBV6-5
J: TRBJ1-1
DNA: TGTGCCAGCAGTTACGCAGGGAACACTGAAGCTTTCTTT
CDR3: CASSYAGNTEAFF

D: TRBD1
size: -
V: TRBV5-1
J: TRBJ1-4
DNA: TGCGCCAGCAGCAAGGACAGGGGTTCGACTAATGAAAAACTGTTTTTT
CDR3: CASSKDRGSTNEKLFF

D: -
size: -
V: TRBV11-2
J: TRBJ1-6
DNA: TGTGCCAGCAGCTTAGGGGCCGATAATTCACCCCTCCACTTT
CDR3: CASSLGADNSPLHF

D: -
size: -
V: TRBV2
J: TRBJ2-7
DNA: TGTGCCAGCAGTGAAAGGAGGGTCGAGCAGTACTTC
CDR3: CASSERRVEQYF